This passage covers 5 T cell receptor beta chains from one sample sequenced in a study of blood T cell repertoires in COVID-19. Produced via immunoSEQ multiplex PCR; TCRdb's table is partial and in-frame only. The data contain over 150,000 clones, around 90% of them singletons. The sequencing sample was made of peripheral blood. Receptors were obtained from a man between 18 and 29 years old with acute or convalescent COVID-19.

In this sample, this clone turned up once. The chain employs TRBV3-1 (or the pseudogene TRBV3-2) and TRBJ1-5, with 11 nucleotides matching TRBD1. CDR1 LGHDT and CDR2 YNNKEL come from the germline V gene (reference sequence). V dropped 0 bases and J dropped 5; count of bases not matched to a gene: 6. The CDR3 sequence is 17 residues long. Written as DNA, the CDR3 is TGTGCCAGCAGCCAAGATAGGGGACAGGGGGTTTATCAGCCCCAGCATTTT. Residues: CASSQDRGQGVYQPQHF.

The genes are TRBV4-1 and TRBJ2-6; the D gene is possibly TRBD1 (7 bases). This CDR3 is 18 amino acids long. Trimming removed 1 base from V and 0 bases from J, with 13 bases in between. Per germline, CDR1 MGHRA and CDR2 YSYEKL. CDR3 protein: CASSQVVRGVSGANVLTF. The CDR3 coding sequence is TGCGCCAGCAGCCAAGTGGTCAGGGGGGTCTCTGGGGCCAACGTCCTGACTTTC.

The chain joins TRBV2 to TRBJ2-5; 9 nucleotides agree with TRBD2. Germline-derived CDR1 and CDR2 are SNHLY and FYNNEI. CDR3 length equals 16 residues. The V segment lost 2 bases and the J segment 2 bases; nucleotides outside the gene matches: 6. In DNA form, the CDR3 reads TGTGCCAGCAGTGAATTTGCTAGCGGGATTCAAGAGACCCAGTACTTC. It yields the protein CASSEFASGIQETQYF.

This sequence joins TRBV6-6 and TRBJ2-1; no reliable D call. The CDR3 runs 14 residues. With 2 bases removed from V and 3 bases from J, the gap between germline ends came to 8 bases. Looked up from germline, CDR1 is MNHNY and CDR2 is SVGAGI (reference sequence). The CDR3: CASSYSVFYNEQFF. The CDR3 DNA is TGTGCCAGCAGTTACAGCGTCTTCTACAATGAGCAGTTCTTC.

This clone is a singleton in its sample. The V and J genes are TRBV14 and TRBJ1-1; 9 bases agree with TRBD1. Losses at the gene ends were 6 bases for V and 3 bases for J; bases not matched to a gene: 8. There are 15 residues in the CDR3. In germline, CDR1 is SGHDN, CDR2 FVKESK. CDR3: CASSTGTGLYTEAFF. In DNA, the CDR3 is TGTGCCAGCAGTACCGGGACAGGGTTGTACACTGAAGCTTTCTTT.